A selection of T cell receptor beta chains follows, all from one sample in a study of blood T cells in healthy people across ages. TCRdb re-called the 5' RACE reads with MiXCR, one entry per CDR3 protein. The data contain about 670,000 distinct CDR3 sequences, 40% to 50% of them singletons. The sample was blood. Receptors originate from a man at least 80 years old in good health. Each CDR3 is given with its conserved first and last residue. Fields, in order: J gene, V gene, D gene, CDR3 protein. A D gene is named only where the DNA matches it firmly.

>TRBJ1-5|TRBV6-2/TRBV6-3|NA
CASKFVGGSEPQHF
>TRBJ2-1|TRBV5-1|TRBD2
CASRPLAGGTNEQFF
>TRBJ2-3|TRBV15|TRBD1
CATSRVSIGQAPTDTQYF
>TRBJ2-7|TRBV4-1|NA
CASSQGPGVYPLSYEQYF
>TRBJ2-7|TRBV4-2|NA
CASGEGPFGEQYF
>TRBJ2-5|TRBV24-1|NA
CATSEASSPQESQYF
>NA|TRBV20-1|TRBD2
CSAKDLGGDYLDEQYF
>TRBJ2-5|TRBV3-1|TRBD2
CASSQVWEGPRETQYF
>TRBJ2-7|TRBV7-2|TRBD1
CASSLGDRGSFKNYEQYF
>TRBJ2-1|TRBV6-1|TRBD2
CASSGDGQLAGADNEQFF
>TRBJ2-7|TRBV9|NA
CASSVEGRSSYEQYF
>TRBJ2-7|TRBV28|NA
CASSLVGPHPKRGEQYF
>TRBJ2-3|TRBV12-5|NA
CASGFDRSDTQYF
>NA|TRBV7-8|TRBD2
CASSFVGLAETQYF
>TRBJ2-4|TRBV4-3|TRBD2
CASSQGPSGGQNIQYF
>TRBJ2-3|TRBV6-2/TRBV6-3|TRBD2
CASSYERGDFDSTDTQYF
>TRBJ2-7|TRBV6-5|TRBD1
CASSSPGQGHYEEYF
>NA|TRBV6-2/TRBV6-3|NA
CASSYSMSMPDETQYF
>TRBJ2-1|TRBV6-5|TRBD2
CASSSGSRAEQFF
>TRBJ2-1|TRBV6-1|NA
CASGQGAYNEQFF
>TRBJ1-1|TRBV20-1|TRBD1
CSVPGQGAAKTEAFF
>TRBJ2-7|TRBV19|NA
CASSRTVTYEQYF
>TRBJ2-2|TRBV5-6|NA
CASGPSAILNTGELFF
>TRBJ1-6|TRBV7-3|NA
CASSLGGAVNSPLHF
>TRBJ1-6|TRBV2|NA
CASSEAAPKNSPLHF
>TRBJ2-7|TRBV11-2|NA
CASSLDSVRGDSYEQYF
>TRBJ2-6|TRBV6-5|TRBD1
CASSYSRGLGANVLTF
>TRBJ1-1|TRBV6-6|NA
CASTPERGRAFF
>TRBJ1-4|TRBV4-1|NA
CASSQRSGGANEKLFF
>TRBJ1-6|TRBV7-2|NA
CASSLASIWDSPLHF
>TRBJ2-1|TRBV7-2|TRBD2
CASSLFSGDTSNEQFF
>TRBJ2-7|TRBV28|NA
CASILGGNSYEQYF
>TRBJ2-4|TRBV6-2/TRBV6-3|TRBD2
CASRPSGVSYERYF